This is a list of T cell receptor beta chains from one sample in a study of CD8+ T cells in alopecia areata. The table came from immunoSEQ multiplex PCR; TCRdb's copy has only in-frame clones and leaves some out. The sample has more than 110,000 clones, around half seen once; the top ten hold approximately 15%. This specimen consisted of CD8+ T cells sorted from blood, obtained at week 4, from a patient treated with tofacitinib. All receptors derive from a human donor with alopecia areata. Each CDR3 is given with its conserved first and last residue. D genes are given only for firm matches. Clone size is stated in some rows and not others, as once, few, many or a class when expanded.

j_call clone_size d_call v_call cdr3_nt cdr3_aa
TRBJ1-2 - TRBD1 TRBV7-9 TGTGCCAGCAGCTTAGGGGACAGCGAACTATATGGCTACACCTTC CASSLGDSELYGYTF
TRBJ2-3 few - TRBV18 TGTGCCAGCTCACAGAAGGCATTCACAGATACGCAGTATTTT CASSQKAFTDTQYF
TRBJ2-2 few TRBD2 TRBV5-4 TGTGCCAGCAGCTTGAGAAGCGGGGGGGCGAACACCGGGGAGCTGTTTTTT CASSLRSGGANTGELFF
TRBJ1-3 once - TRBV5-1 TGCGCCAGCAGCTTAACCGGCCCGGCACCGCTATTT CASSLTGPAPLF
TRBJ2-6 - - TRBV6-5 TGTGCCAGCAGTTACTCAACCTCTGGGGCCAACGTCCTGACTTTC CASSYSTSGANVLTF
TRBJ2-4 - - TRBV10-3 TGTGCCATCAGTGAGATAGGGGGTTCCGACATTCAGTACTTC CAISEIGGSDIQYF
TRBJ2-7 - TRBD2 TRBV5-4 TGTGCCAGCAGCTCGGTCCGGGGGGAAGGTTTTTACGAGCAGTACTTC CASSSVRGEGFYEQYF
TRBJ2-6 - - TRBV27 TGTGCCAGCAGCCCCCGAGGGGAGTTCGGGGCCAACGTCCTGACTTTC CASSPRGEFGANVLTF
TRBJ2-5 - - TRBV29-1 TGCAGCGTTGAAGACCCCGGGGCGGAGAAGACCCAGTACTTC CSVEDPGAEKTQYF
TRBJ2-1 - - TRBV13 TGTGCCAGCAGCTTAGAAGGGGCACCCCGGTACAATGAGCAGTTCTTC CASSLEGAPRYNEQFF
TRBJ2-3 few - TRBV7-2 TGTGCCAGCAGCTTGATGGTGGGAGCAGATACGCAGTATTTT CASSLMVGADTQYF
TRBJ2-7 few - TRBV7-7 TGTGCCAGCAGCAGCGGACCCAACTACGAGCAGTACTTC CASSSGPNYEQYF
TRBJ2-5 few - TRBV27 TGTGCCAGCAGTTTTGGGGGGACTCTGGCGGAGACCCAGTACTTC CASSFGGTLAETQYF
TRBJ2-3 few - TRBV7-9 TGTGCCAGCAGCCGAACCGGGGTCCTTAGCACAGATACGCAGTATTTT CASSRTGVLSTDTQYF
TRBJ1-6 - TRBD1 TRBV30 TGTGCCTGGACAGGGGGGAGCTCCTATAATTCACCCCTCCACTTT CAWTGGSSYNSPLHF
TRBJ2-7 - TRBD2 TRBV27 TGTGCCAGCAGTACGCAGCGGGGGTCCTACGAGCAGTACTTC CASSTQRGSYEQYF
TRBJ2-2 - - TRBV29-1 TGCAGCGTGGAGGACACCGGGGAGCTGTTTTTT CSVEDTGELFF
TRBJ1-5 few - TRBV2 TGTGCCAGCAGTTTTACAGGCTCTCAGCCCCAGCATTTT CASSFTGSQPQHF
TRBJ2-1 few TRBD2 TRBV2 TGTGCCAGCAGTGTCACTAGCGGGGGGCCAGGGAATGAGCAGTTCTTC CASSVTSGGPGNEQFF
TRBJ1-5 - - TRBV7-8 TGTGCCAGCAGCTCCCCTCCCGGGGCGGGCAATCAGCCCCAGCATTTT CASSSPPGAGNQPQHF
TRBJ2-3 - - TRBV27 TGTGCCAGCAGATTTGCCGGGGCTAGCACAGATACGCAGTATTTT CASRFAGASTDTQYF
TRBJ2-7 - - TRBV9 TGTGCCAGCAGCGTTGGTTCCTCCTACGAGCAGTACTTC CASSVGSSYEQYF
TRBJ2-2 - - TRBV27 TGTGCCAGCGCCGGGGGTTTAAACACCGGGGAGCTGTTTTTT CASAGGLNTGELFF
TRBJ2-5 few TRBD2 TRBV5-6 TGTGCCAGCAGCCCCGGGGCTAGCGGGGGGGCCCGGGAGACCCAGTACTTC CASSPGASGGARETQYF
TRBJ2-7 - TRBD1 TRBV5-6 TGTGCCAGCAGCCCAGGGGACAGGGCCTACGAGCAGTACTTC CASSPGDRAYEQYF
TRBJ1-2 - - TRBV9 TGTGCCAGCAGCGGATTTACAGGGAGGAACTATGGCTACACCTTC CASSGFTGRNYGYTF
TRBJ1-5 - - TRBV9 TGTGCCAGCAGCGTAGATGGGGGGCCCAATCAGCCCCAGCATTTT CASSVDGGPNQPQHF
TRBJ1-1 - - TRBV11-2 TGTGCCAGCAGCTTAGAAAGAGACACTGAAGCTTTCTTT CASSLERDTEAFF
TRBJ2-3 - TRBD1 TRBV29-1 TGCAGCGTTGGACAGGGAGCTAGCACAGATACGCAGTATTTT CSVGQGASTDTQYF
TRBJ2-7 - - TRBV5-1 TGCGCCAGCAGGGACGCCATGCACCCGGGCTACGAGCAGTACTTC CASRDAMHPGYEQYF
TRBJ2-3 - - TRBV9 TGTGCCAGCAGTAGAGGAGGGGGACTGCGCACAGATACGCAGTATTTT CASSRGGGLRTDTQYF
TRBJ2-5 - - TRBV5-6 TGTGCCAGCAGCCTAGACCGTCAAGTAGAGTACTTC CASSLDRQVEYF
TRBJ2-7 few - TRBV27 TGTGCCAGCAGTTTATCGCAGGGTGTCTACGAGCAGTACTTC CASSLSQGVYEQYF
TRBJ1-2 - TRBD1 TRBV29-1 TGCAGCGGGGGGACAGGGGGATCCTTCGGGGGCTACACCTTC CSGGTGGSFGGYTF
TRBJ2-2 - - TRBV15 TGTGCCACCAGCAGAGTCCCCTATGAGGAGCTGTTTTTT CATSRVPYEELFF
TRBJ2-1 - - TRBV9 TGTGCCAGCAGCGTAGGAGGTCCTAGCTGGAATGAGCAGTTCTTC CASSVGGPSWNEQFF
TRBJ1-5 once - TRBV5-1 TGCGCCAGCAGCTTGGTTTCCGGGGGCGGTCAGCCCCAGCATTTT CASSLVSGGGQPQHF
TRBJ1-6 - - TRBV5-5 TGTGCCAGCAGCTTGGAAGTCGGCGGTTCACCCCTCCACTTT CASSLEVGGSPLHF
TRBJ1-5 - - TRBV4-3 TGCGCCAGCAGCCAAGATTTTGGGGATAACTCCCAGCATTTT CASSQDFGDNSQHF
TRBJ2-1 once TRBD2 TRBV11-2 TGTGCCAGCAGCCCGTCGGGGGGGGGCTACAATGAGCAGTTCTTC CASSPSGGGYNEQFF
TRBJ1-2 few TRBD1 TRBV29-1 TGCAGCGTGAGGGGGCAGGGGGCGAACTATGGCTACACCTTC CSVRGQGANYGYTF
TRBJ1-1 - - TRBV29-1 TGCAGCGCCCGAGCGGGAAGAGGTACTGAAGCTTTCTTT CSARAGRGTEAFF
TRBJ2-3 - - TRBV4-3 TGCGCCAGCAGCCAAGATTGGCGTCGGCAGTTCACAGATACGCAGTATTTT CASSQDWRRQFTDTQYF
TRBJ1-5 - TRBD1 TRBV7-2 TGTGCCAGCAGCCACAGGACAGGGGCCGGCAATCAGCCCCAGCATTTT CASSHRTGAGNQPQHF
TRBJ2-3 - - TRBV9 TGTGCCAGCAGCGTAGGAGACTACACAGATACGCAGTATTTT CASSVGDYTDTQYF
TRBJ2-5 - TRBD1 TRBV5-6 TGTGCCAGCAGCCCAGGGACAGGGAAAGAGACCCAGTACTTC CASSPGTGKETQYF
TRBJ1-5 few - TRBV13 TGTGCCAGCAGCTCGGGACTGAGCCAGCCCCAGCATTTT CASSSGLSQPQHF
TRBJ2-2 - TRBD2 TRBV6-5 TGTGCCAGCAGGGGACTAGCGAACTTCACCGGGGAGCTGTTTTTT CASRGLANFTGELFF
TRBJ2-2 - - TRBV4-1 TGCGCCAGCAGCCAACCCCCGGGACAGAACACCGGGGAGCTGTTTTTT CASSQPPGQNTGELFF
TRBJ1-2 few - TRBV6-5 TGTGCCAGCATGGGTGGCCATTTCCGGGGCTACACCTTC CASMGGHFRGYTF
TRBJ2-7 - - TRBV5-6 TGTGCCAGCAGCTTAATTAGTCGTACCTACGAGCAGTACTTC CASSLISRTYEQYF
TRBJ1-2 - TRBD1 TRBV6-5 TGTGCCAGCAGTTACGACAGGGGTGGCTACACCTTC CASSYDRGGYTF
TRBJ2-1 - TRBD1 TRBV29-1 TGCAGCGTTGAGGGACAGGCTGGGTATGAGCAGTTCTTC CSVEGQAGYEQFF
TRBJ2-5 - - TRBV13 TGTGCCAGCAGCCCCGACGGGGAAGAGACCCAGTACTTC CASSPDGEETQYF
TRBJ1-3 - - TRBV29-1 TGCAGCGTCACAGGAAGGTCACCTGGAAACACCATATATTTT CSVTGRSPGNTIYF
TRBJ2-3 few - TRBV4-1 TGCGCCAGCAGCCAAGTAGGGAATACGCAGTATTTT CASSQVGNTQYF
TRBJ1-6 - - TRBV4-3 TGCGCCAGCAGCCACACCTACAGCTGGTCGGATTCACCCCTCCACTTT CASSHTYSWSDSPLHF